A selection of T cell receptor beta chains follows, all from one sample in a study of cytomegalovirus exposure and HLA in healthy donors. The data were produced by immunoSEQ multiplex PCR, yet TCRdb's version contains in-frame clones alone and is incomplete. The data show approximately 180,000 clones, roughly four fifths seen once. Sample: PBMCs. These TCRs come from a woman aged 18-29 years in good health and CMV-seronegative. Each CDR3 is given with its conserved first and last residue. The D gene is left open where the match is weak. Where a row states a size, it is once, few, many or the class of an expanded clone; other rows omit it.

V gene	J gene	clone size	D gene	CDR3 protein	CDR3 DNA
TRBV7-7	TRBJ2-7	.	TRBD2	CASSPGLAATYEQYF	TGTGCCAGCAGCCCCGGGCTAGCGGCAACCTACGAGCAGTACTTC
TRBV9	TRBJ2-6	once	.	CASSGPGRTSGANVLTF	TGTGCCAGCAGCGGCCCGGGGAGGACCTCTGGGGCCAACGTCCTGACTTTC
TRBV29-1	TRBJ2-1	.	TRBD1	CSGRDRAYNEQFF	TGCAGTGGCCGGGACAGGGCCTACAATGAGCAGTTCTTC
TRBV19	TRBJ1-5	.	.	CASSIGATGTNQPQHF	TGTGCCAGTAGTATAGGGGCCACGGGGACAAATCAGCCCCAGCATTTT
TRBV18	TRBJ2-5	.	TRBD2	CASSPSVGLGNQETQYF	TGTGCCAGCTCACCCTCGGTGGGACTAGGAAACCAAGAGACCCAGTACTTC
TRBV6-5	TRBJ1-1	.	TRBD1	CASSEWDRAKAFF	TGTGCCAGCAGTGAATGGGACAGGGCCAAAGCTTTCTTT
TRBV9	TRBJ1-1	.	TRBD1	CASSVAGTEGSEAFF	TGTGCCAGCAGCGTGGCCGGGACAGAAGGGTCTGAAGCTTTCTTT
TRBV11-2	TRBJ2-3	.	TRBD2	CASSLESSGSDTQYF	TGTGCCAGCAGCTTAGAGTCTAGCGGATCAGATACGCAGTATTTT
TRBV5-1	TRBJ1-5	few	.	CASSLEGGNQPQHF	TGCGCCAGCAGCTTGGAAGGCGGAAATCAGCCCCAGCATTTT
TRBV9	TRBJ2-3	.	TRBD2	CASSPTRTSGSTDTQYF	TGTGCCAGCAGCCCTACCAGGACTAGCGGGAGCACAGATACGCAGTATTTT
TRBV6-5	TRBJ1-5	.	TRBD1	CASSYRQGGQPQHF	TGTGCCAGCAGTTACCGGCAGGGGGGCCAGCCCCAGCATTTT
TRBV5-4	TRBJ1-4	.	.	CASSSRGGGGEKLFF	TGTGCCAGCAGCTCCCGAGGGGGGGGCGGTGAAAAACTGTTTTTT
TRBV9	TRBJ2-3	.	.	CASSPGRRADTQYF	TGTGCCAGCAGCCCCGGACGGAGGGCAGATACGCAGTATTTT
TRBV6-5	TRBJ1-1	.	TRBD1	CASSYGTDEAFF	TGTGCCAGCAGTTACGGGACAGACGAAGCTTTCTTT
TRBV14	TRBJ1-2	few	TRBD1	CASSQVGQGNYGYTF	TGTGCCAGCAGCCAAGTGGGACAGGGGAACTATGGCTACACCTTC
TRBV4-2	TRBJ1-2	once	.	CASTSTGTIGYTF	TGTGCCAGCACTTCGACCGGGACAATTGGCTACACCTTC
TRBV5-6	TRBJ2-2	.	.	CASSLVARDTGELFF	TGTGCCAGCAGCTTGGTAGCCAGAGACACCGGGGAGCTGTTTTTT
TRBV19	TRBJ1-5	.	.	CASEQGQAVTGNQPQHF	TGTGCCAGTGAACAGGGTCAAGCTGTAACTGGCAATCAGCCCCAGCATTTT
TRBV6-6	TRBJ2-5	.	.	CASSLLVRETQYF	TGTGCCAGCAGCCTACTAGTTCGAGAGACCCAGTACTTC
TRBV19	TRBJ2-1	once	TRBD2	CASSPRGREGRGWWDEQFF	TGTGCCAGTAGTCCAAGGGGGCGGGAGGGCCGGGGCTGGTGGGATGAGCAGTTCTTC
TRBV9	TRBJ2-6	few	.	CASSAVRVPHFSGANVLTF	TGTGCCAGCAGCGCAGTCAGGGTCCCACATTTCTCTGGGGCCAACGTCCTGACTTTC
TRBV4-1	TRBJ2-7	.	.	CASSQDEGDYEQYF	TGCGCCAGCAGCCAAGACGAGGGGGACTACGAGCAGTACTTC